The 31 T cell receptor beta chains below all came from one sample that was sequenced in a study of shared clonotypes between healthy human individuals (dated by TCRdb to about 2020). The library was built by means of the immunoSEQ multiplex PCR assay. As stored in TCRdb, this immuneACCESS dataset retains in-frame rearrangements with V and J assigned. A fraction of the clones does not appear; measured against another copy, unresolved V genes explain less than half of the discrepancy, and the remainder lacks a known reason. This sample is represented by about 2.3 million clones; around 92% of them were singletons. The ten largest clones take up about 0.36% of the sample. Sequencing was carried out using naive CD4+ T cells from PBMCs. Explained via the paper, the cell subset or site label denotes: CD45RA+ positively selected. These receptors were taken from a man aged 18 to 30 in good health. Some clones in this sample may be carry-over from other donors' samples.

This clone occurred a few times. Additional DNA sequences in this sample encode the identical CDR3. The chain carries TRBV9 and TRBJ2-2; 10 bases map to TRBD2. The V and J ends lost 2 bases and 2 bases, in that order; junction bases with no gene match: 3. Germline lookup yields CDR1 SGDLS and CDR2 YYNGEE. CDR3 length: 16 residues. CDR3 coding DNA: TGTGCCAGCAGCGTTGGACTAGCGGTCAACACCGGGGAGCTGTTTTTT. Protein sequence: CASSVGLAVNTGELFF.

This clone was seen only once. J is TRBJ1-1 and V is TRBV7-3; 9 nucleotides match TRBD1. V lost 5 bases, J lost 4 bases, and 5 bases stayed unmatched. The CDR3 spans 14 residues. Germline V lookup: CDR1 SGHTA, CDR2 FQGTGA. This CDR3 reads CASSPGTGSTEAFF. The CDR3 DNA sequence: TGTGCCAGCAGCCCCGGGACAGGGAGCACTGAAGCTTTCTTT.

This chain joins TRBV30 and TRBJ1-1; no definite D call. Germline CDR1 and CDR2: GTSNPN and SVGIG (reference sequence). Trimming pared 8 bases from V and 0 bases from J, leaving 13 bases between. This CDR3 comprises 13 residues. The CDR3 sequence is CAAAQYVNTEAFF. DNA for the CDR3: TGTGCCGCTGCCCAGTACGTGAACACTGAAGCTTTCTTT.

V and J are TRBV18 and TRBJ2-2, with 11 bases matching TRBD1. CDR1 is KGHSH and CDR2 is LQKENI in the germline V gene. The CDR3 runs 15 residues. The junction had 4 bases not matched to a gene; V was cut back by 5 bases and J by 5 bases. CDR3 DNA sequence: TGTGCCAGCTCAGTGGACAGGGGGCAGACCGGGGAGCTGTTTTTT. Protein product: CASSVDRGQTGELFF.

The table lists this clone with a few counts. The genes are TRBV7-9 and TRBJ2-5, with D possibly called TRBD1 or TRBD2 (5 bases each). Trimming cost V 3 bases and J 4 bases, with 9 bases left between them. Per germline, CDR1 SEHNR and CDR2 FQNEAQ (reference sequence). The CDR3 is 13 residues long. CDR3 protein: CASSLAGRETQYF. The DNA for the CDR3 is TGTGCCAGCAGCTTGGCAGGGAGAGAGACCCAGTACTTC.

The chain couples TRBV5-1 to TRBJ2-7; 8 bases line up with TRBD2. Germline CDR1 reads SGHRS; CDR2 reads YFSETQ. The CDR3 runs to 16 residues. V was pared by 3 bases and J by 4 bases, with 12 bases of the junction left unmatched. The CDR3: CASSSTSGTRGYEQYF. The CDR3 DNA reads TGCGCCAGCAGCTCCACATCCGGGACTAGGGGGTACGAGCAGTACTTC.

The genes are TRBV4-3 and TRBJ2-7; D gene uncertain. Trimming stripped 0 bases from V and 2 bases from J, with 5 bases between. The germline V gene has CDR1 LGHNA and CDR2 YSLEER. This CDR3 is built from 13 residues. CDR3 in DNA: TGCGCCAGCAGCCAAGATGAAACCTACGAGCAGTACTTC. Translation: CASSQDETYEQYF.

The chain joins TRBV28 to TRBJ1-2; a possible D gene is TRBD1 (6 bases). Trimming pared 5 bases from V and 4 bases from J, leaving 17 bases between. The CDR3 extends over 15 amino acids. CDR1 MDHEN and CDR2 SYDVKM come from the germline V gene. The CDR3 here is CASSRGGGISYGYTF. The CDR3, as DNA: TGTGCCAGCAGTCGGGGGGGCGGCATCTCCTATGGCTACACCTTC.

This sequence joins TRBV12-5 and TRBJ2-1, with D perhaps matching TRBD2 (6 bases). V was clipped by 7 bases and J by 1 base, with 14 bases between them. This CDR3 has 15 amino acids. Germline lookup yields CDR1 LGHNT and CDR2 FRNRAP. The CDR3 nucleotides are TGTGCTAGTGCCTCGGGACTTATATCCTACAATGAGCAGTTCTTC. It is translated as CASASGLISYNEQFF.

This clone was observed once. The chain links TRBV28 to TRBJ2-3; 8 nucleotides line up with TRBD2. CDR1 is MDHEN, CDR2 SYDVKM, per germline. This CDR3 comprises 15 residues. The V segment lost 5 bases and the J segment 2 bases; nucleotides outside the gene matches: 6. The CDR3 sequence: CASSRASGYTDTQYF. In DNA form, the CDR3 reads TGTGCCAGCAGTCGAGCTAGCGGGTACACAGATACGCAGTATTTT.

The V gene is TRBV28, the J gene TRBJ1-2; tentative D call: TRBD1 (5 bases). The CDR3 has 19 residues. Between the trimmed V and J ends, which lost 3 bases and 6 bases, there was a span of 29 bases. CDR1 is MDHEN and CDR2 is SYDVKM in the germline V gene. This CDR3 reads CASSFNLGRPGAQSDGYTF. CDR3 sequence (DNA): TGTGCCAGCAGTTTTAATTTGGGACGCCCCGGGGCACAAAGTGATGGCTACACCTTC.

This chain links TRBV19 with TRBJ1-2; D unclear. The V end lost 5 bases, the J end lost 5 bases, and 12 bases lay between the germline ends. This CDR3 is built from 13 residues. CDR1 LNHDA and CDR2 SQIVND come from the germline V gene (reference sequence). The CDR3: CASSDWTGYGYTF. CDR3 nucleotide sequence: TGTGCCAGTAGTGATTGGACTGGATATGGCTACACCTTC.

The gene calls are TRBV28 and TRBJ2-6; 8 bases agree with TRBD2. The CDR3 totals 18 residues. Germline V gene lookup returns CDR1 MDHEN and CDR2 SYDVKM. J lost 2 bases, V lost 0 bases, and 6 bases had no gene match. CDR3 sequence: CASSLWSQAGAGANVLTF. In DNA form, the CDR3 reads TGTGCCAGCAGTTTATGGTCACAAGCGGGAGCTGGGGCCAACGTCCTGACTTTC.

This clone occurred once. V usage is TRBV19 and J usage is TRBJ1-5; D is uncertain. The CDR3 covers 16 residues. CDR1 and CDR2 from the germline V gene are LNHDA and SQIVND (reference sequence). The V and J ends lost 2 bases and 4 bases respectively, with 15 bases between them. CDR3 nucleotide sequence: TGTGCCAGTAGTATATTGCGGGGAGGGAGGAATCAGCCCCAGCATTTT. Its protein product is CASSILRGGRNQPQHF.

The V gene is TRBV4-1, the J gene TRBJ2-7; D is tentatively TRBD1 or TRBD2 (5 bases each). The CDR3 consists of 14 residues. Germline assignment: CDR1 MGHRA and CDR2 YSYEKL. V shed 1 base and J shed 2 bases, with 9 bases lying between them. CDR3 sequence: CASSQGDRTYEQYF. The DNA of the CDR3 is TGCGCCAGCAGCCAAGGGGACCGCACCTACGAGCAGTACTTC.

This chain links TRBV6-1 with TRBJ2-1; D gene ambiguous. This CDR3 spans 15 amino acids. The V gene lost 6 bases and the J gene lost 0 bases, with 12 bases spanning the gap. The V gene's germline CDR1 is MNHNS and CDR2 SASEGT. The CDR3 region has the DNA TGTGCCAGCAGGCGAGACCCGAGCTCCTACAATGAGCAGTTCTTC. Its protein is CASRRDPSSYNEQFF.

This chain connects TRBV6-9 to TRBJ1-1; unclear D gene. The CDR3 runs to 11 residues. CDR1 is MNHGY and CDR2 is SVAAGI in the germline V gene. V was cut by 10 bases and J by 7 bases, with 13 bases left in between. CDR3 protein: CATLRGIEAFF. The CDR3 DNA reads TGTGCCACCCTTCGGGGAATTGAAGCTTTCTTT.

This chain joins TRBV7-9 and TRBJ2-4; D may be TRBD1 (6 bases). V was shortened by 4 bases and J by 0 bases, with 22 bases between the two germline ends. This CDR3 spans 19 amino acids. Germline V gene data show CDR1 as SEHNR and CDR2 as FQNEAQ (reference sequence). Written as DNA, the CDR3 is TGTGCCAGCAGCTCACGCCGGGACACCGCCCCACTAGCCAAAAACATTCAGTACTTC. The encoded protein is CASSSRRDTAPLAKNIQYF.

This clone was recorded once. The V gene is TRBV11-1, the J gene TRBJ2-5, with a weak D call TRBD2 (5 bases). Germline CDR1 reads SGHAT; CDR2 reads FQDESV (reference sequence). V was trimmed by 2 bases and J by 1 base, leaving 14 bases between them. The CDR3 totals 16 residues. Written as DNA, the CDR3 is TGTGCCAGCAGCTTACCTCCCCGGGGTGGCCAAGAGACCCAGTACTTC. Amino acids: CASSLPPRGGQETQYF.

This sequence joins TRBV7-7 and TRBJ2-5; tentative D call: TRBD1 (6 bases). There are 15 residues in the CDR3. Germline V lookup: CDR1 SSHAT, CDR2 FNYEAQ (reference sequence). Trimming shortened V by 8 bases and J by 4 bases, and 20 bases separated the two germline ends. The DNA of the CDR3 is TGTGCCAGCGCAGGGACATCCCCTGCGGGAGAGACCCAGTACTTC. Encoded protein: CASAGTSPAGETQYF.

The chain couples TRBV9 to TRBJ2-1, with TRBD2 matching 7 bases. The V gene end was trimmed by 4 bases and the J gene end by 0 bases; junction bases not matched to a gene: 13. The CDR3 covers 18 residues. CDR1 and CDR2 (germline): SGDLS, YYNGEE. As DNA, the CDR3 is TGTGCCAGCAGCCCAGTGGGACTCGCGGGAGTCTCCTACAATGAGCAGTTCTTC. Protein: CASSPVGLAGVSYNEQFF.

V usage is TRBV19 and J usage is TRBJ2-2; 7 nucleotides align to TRBD1. After removal of 5 bases from V and 1 base from J, the junction contained 1 base not matched to a gene. This CDR3 contains 14 residues. CDR1 LNHDA and CDR2 SQIVND come from the germline V gene (reference sequence). CDR3 bases: TGTGCCAGTAGTTGGGACAGGAACACCGGGGAGCTGTTTTTT. Its protein is CASSWDRNTGELFF.

The rearrangement links TRBV30 to TRBJ2-7, with 11 bases lining up with TRBD2. The CDR3 spans 14 residues. V dropped 3 bases and J dropped 1; count of bases not matched to a gene: 2. Per the germline V gene, CDR1 is GTSNPN and CDR2 is SVGIG (reference sequence). CDR3 residues: CAWRVAGGSYEQYF. The CDR3 coding sequence is TGTGCCTGGAGGGTAGCGGGAGGGTCCTACGAGCAGTACTTC.

The gene calls are TRBV7-2 and TRBJ2-3, with D possibly being TRBD1 (7 bases). The CDR3 totals 14 residues. V was clipped by 4 bases and J by 4 bases, with 12 bases between them. Germline V gene lookup returns CDR1 SGHTA and CDR2 FQGNSA. CDR3 sequence reads: CASSWGGTADTQYF. CDR3 DNA: TGTGCCAGCAGCTGGGGCGGGACAGCAGATACGCAGTATTTT.

The chain links TRBV7-8 to TRBJ2-3, with 7 positions matching TRBD1. The CDR3 spans 15 residues. From germline, CDR1 is SGHVS and CDR2 FQNEAQ. With V trimmed by 6 bases and J by 0 bases, 6 bases remained unmatched. CDR3 in amino acids: CASRFVRGSTDTQYF. The CDR3 nucleotides read TGTGCCAGCAGGTTCGTCAGGGGGAGCACAGATACGCAGTATTTT.

This clone was detected only once. The chain carries TRBV7-3 and TRBJ2-1, with a tentative D call TRBD2 (6 bases). V gave up 4 bases and J gave up 2 bases, with 15 bases separating them. From germline, CDR1 is SGHTA and CDR2 FQGTGA. The CDR3 sequence is 16 residues long. The DNA of the CDR3 is TGTGCCAGCAGCTCCCGTAGCGGAGGGCCCTACAATGAGCAGTTCTTC. It codes for CASSSRSGGPYNEQFF.

V usage is TRBV7-2 and J usage is TRBJ2-2, with D perhaps matching TRBD1 or TRBD2 (5 bases each). Germline V gene sequence: CDR1 SGHTA, CDR2 FQGNSA. CDR3 length: 13 residues. Trimming took 5 bases from V and 4 from J, leaving 8 bases between them. The CDR3 region is CASSQRGTGELFF. The CDR3 DNA reads TGTGCCAGCAGCCAGAGGGGCACCGGGGAGCTGTTTTTT. The full variable domain, with the rest looked up from reference TRBV7-2 and TRBJ2-2, is GAGVSQSPSNKVTEKGKDVELRCDPISGHTALYWYRQSLGQGLEFLIYFQGNSAPDKSGLPSDRFSAERTGGSVSTLTIQRTQQEDSAVYLCASSQRGTGELFFGEGSRLTVL.

The rearrangement uses TRBV5-4 and TRBJ1-3; D unclear. The CDR3 consists of 15 residues. CDR1 is SGHNT, CDR2 YYREEE, per germline (reference sequence). Trimming shortened V by 3 bases and J by 0 bases, and 10 bases separated the two germline ends. DNA for the CDR3: TGTGCCAGCAGCTCCGGGCTTCACTCTGGAAACACCATATATTTT. Translated: CASSSGLHSGNTIYF.

In this sample, this clone turned up once. The same CDR3 also results from other DNA sequences found in this sample. The CDR3 coding sequence is TGTGCCAGCTCACCATCAGCGGGCAACACAGATACGCAGTATTTT. Translated: CASSPSAGNTDTQYF. This chain connects TRBV18 to TRBJ2-3, with D maybe TRBD2 (6 bases). V lost 2 bases to trimming and J lost 2 bases, with 11 bases between them. The CDR3 spans 15 residues. Germline CDR1 and CDR2: KGHSH and LQKENI.

The rearrangement links TRBV6-5 to TRBJ2-6; D uncertain. V dropped 2 bases and J dropped 0 bases, with 8 bases sitting between them. The CDR3 covers 16 residues. Germline V gene lookup returns CDR1 MNHEY and CDR2 SVGAGI. The CDR3 region is CASSYPVPSGANVLTF. Here the CDR3 DNA reads TGTGCCAGCAGTTACCCGGTCCCCTCTGGGGCCAACGTCCTGACTTTC.

This chain connects TRBV19 to TRBJ2-2; 7 bases fit TRBD1. V was pared by 7 bases and J by 7 bases, with 12 bases of the junction left unmatched. The length of the CDR3 is 15 residues. Germline V gene data show CDR1 as LNHDA and CDR2 as SQIVND (reference sequence). The chain's CDR3 is CASTPLGTVIGELFF. In DNA, the CDR3 is TGTGCCAGTACCCCCTTAGGGACAGTGATCGGGGAGCTGTTTTTT.